These 12 T cell receptor beta chains came from one sample sequenced in a study of OX40 agonist ivuxolimab in advanced cancers. The data were produced by immunoSEQ multiplex PCR, yet TCRdb's version contains in-frame clones alone and is incomplete. The table records 55,000 or so clones, roughly 90% of them present only once. The starting material was CD4+ or CD8+ T cells sorted from blood, obtained in a trial of the OX40 agonist ivuxolimab. The receptors derive from an adult with an advanced solid tumor such as melanoma, head and neck, liver or kidney cancer.

This chain joins TRBV4-2 and TRBJ2-1; 9 bases fit TRBD2. Germline V gene data show CDR1 as LGHNA and CDR2 as YNFKEQ. V lost 4 bases, J lost 9 bases, and 4 bases stayed unmatched. CDR3 length: 13 residues. This CDR3 is CASSLAGVAEQFF. In DNA, the CDR3 is TGTGCCAGCAGCCTAGCGGGAGTCGCTGAGCAGTTCTTC.

J is TRBJ2-7 and V is TRBV7-8; 11 positions match TRBD2. The CDR3 is 15 amino acids. Trimming at V came to 4 bases and at J to 3 bases, leaving 5 bases not matched to a gene. Germline V gene sequence: CDR1 SGHVS, CDR2 FQNEAQ. The CDR3 DNA is TGTGCCAGCAGCTCTATAGCGGGAGGGAGCTACGAGCAGTACTTC. This sequence encodes CASSSIAGGSYEQYF.

V gene TRBV29-1 combines with J gene TRBJ1-4; D gene unclear. With 6 bases removed from V and 4 bases from J, the gap between germline ends came to 9 bases. The V gene's germline CDR1 is SQVTM and CDR2 ANQGSEA. The CDR3 is 12 amino acids. In DNA form, the CDR3 reads TGCAGCGTAACAGCGAGTAATGAAAAACTGTTTTTT. Translating it yields CSVTASNEKLFF.

The chain recombines TRBV6-1 with TRBJ2-3; D remains ambiguous. There are 14 residues in the CDR3. Germline CDR1 and CDR2: MNHNS and SASEGT. Trimming left V 6 bases short and J 3 bases short, with 13 bases between. The CDR3 nucleotides are TGTGCCAGCAGGGAACTACCGGAAACAGATACGCAGTATTTT. This translates into CASRELPETDTQYF.

Worth noting for this clone: At one end, the junction sequence differs from germline, possibly due to a read error. The genes are TRBV6-1 and TRBJ2-5; D is undetermined. CDR1 and CDR2 from the germline V gene are MNHNS and SASEGT. The CDR3 runs 10 residues. The CDR3 is CASREETQYF. The CDR3, as DNA: TGTGCCAGCAGGGAAGAGACCCAGTACTTC.

This clone occurred a few times. V and J are TRBV27 and TRBJ2-7; D remains unclear. Germline lookup yields CDR1 MNHEY and CDR2 SMNVEV (reference sequence). V gave up 5 bases and J gave up 2 bases, with 10 bases separating them. This CDR3 spans 13 amino acids. CDR3 residues: CASSRGGTYEQYF. In DNA, the CDR3 is TGTGCCAGCAGTCGTGGCGGAACCTACGAGCAGTACTTC.

The chain combines TRBV5-1 with TRBJ1-1, with D unresolved. This CDR3 is 20 amino acids long. Trimming pared 0 bases from V and 0 bases from J, leaving 24 bases between. Germline-derived CDR1 and CDR2 are SGHRS and YFSETQ. The CDR3 sequence is CASSLGAGSTLFPMNTEAFF. In nucleotides, the CDR3 is TGCGCCAGCAGCTTGGGGGCCGGATCTACTCTCTTCCCCATGAACACTGAAGCTTTCTTT.

The V gene is TRBV15, the J gene TRBJ2-3; 12 bases line up with TRBD2. V gave up 2 bases and J gave up 1 base; unmatched junction bases: 1. Looked up from germline, CDR1 is LNHNV and CDR2 is YYDKDF (reference sequence). This CDR3 region has 16 residues. The CDR3 sequence: CATSRRLAGGTDTQYF. The CDR3, as DNA: TGTGCCACCAGCAGACGACTAGCGGGAGGCACAGATACGCAGTATTTT.

The chain is built from TRBV7-3 and TRBJ2-5, with D perhaps assigned TRBD1 or TRBD2 (7 bases each). Germline assignment: CDR1 SGHTA and CDR2 FQGTGA. The CDR3 totals 16 residues. Trimming pared 5 bases from V and 4 bases from J, leaving 20 bases between. CDR3 region: CASSQGGNPGGETQYF. The CDR3 nucleotides are TGTGCCAGCAGCCAGGGGGGGAACCCCGGAGGAGAGACCCAGTACTTC.

The chain recombines TRBV4-2 with TRBJ1-1; TRBD1 might be the D (5 bases). This CDR3 is built from 13 residues. Germline V gives CDR1 LGHNA, CDR2 YNFKEQ. V was shortened by 4 bases and J by 4 bases, with 10 bases between the two germline ends. The CDR3 reads CASSRDGGTEAFF. CDR3 coding DNA: TGTGCCAGCAGCCGGGACGGGGGCACTGAAGCTTTCTTT.

This clone has a handful of counts. The chain recombines TRBV30 with TRBJ1-3, with 8 bases fitting TRBD1. Losses at the gene ends were 3 bases for V and 4 bases for J; bases not matched to a gene: 5. In germline, CDR1 is GTSNPN, CDR2 SVGIG (reference sequence). CDR3 length: 14 amino acids. CDR3 sequence reads: CAWRQTGAGNTIYF. DNA for the CDR3: TGTGCCTGGAGGCAGACAGGGGCAGGAAACACCATATATTTT.

The rearrangement uses TRBV6-1 and TRBJ2-1; no reliable D call. The CDR3 extends over 14 amino acids. The V end was cut by 6 bases, the J end by 3 bases, with 12 bases between. Germline-derived CDR1 and CDR2 are MNHNS and SASEGT. CDR3 residues: CASSATGLYNEQFF. The CDR3 nucleotides are TGTGCCAGCAGCGCGACGGGCCTCTACAATGAGCAGTTCTTC.